This T cell receptor (beta chain) was captured by sequencing in a study of early T cells in non-severe SARS-CoV-2 infection. On the study more broadly: Unpaired chains resulted from sequencing bulk RNA of unsorted whole blood.

Study-level points and caveats: Anti-spike CD8 responses were favored in VDJdb matching, and private and CD4 specificities were missed.

On this clonotype: Its specificity is not known.

Unique molecular identifiers were affixed to single, distinct cDNA molecules. TCRdb re-analysed the 5' RACE reads in MiXCR, keeping a single row per CDR3 protein. The sample includes more than 75,000 distinct CDR3 sequences, roughly an eighth of them seen just once. The TCR was taken from an adult who was a healthcare worker with PCR-confirmed SARS-CoV-2 infection or an uninfected control (not recorded which). Sequences were obtained from whole blood.

The chain's CDR3 is CASSVAPAGGHEQYF. In DNA, the CDR3 is TGTGCCAGCAGCGTAGCCCCAGCGGGAGGCCACGAGCAGTACTTC. J is TRBJ2-7 and V is TRBV9, with TRBD2 identical over 9 bases. V trimming: 0 bases; J trimming: 5 bases; junction bases outside the gene matches: 6. Germline loops: CDR1 SGDLS, CDR2 YYNGEE. The CDR3 is 15 residues long.